This T cell receptor (beta chain) was recorded in a study of Graves' ophthalmopathy and Graves' hyperthyroidism. This clonotype was seen repeatedly, ten times or more. The target antigen is unknown. Points from the study as a whole: Ophthalmopathy progression was predicted with 55% to 71% sensitivity and 72% to 75% specificity.

The study amplified TCR beta CDR3 regions using RNA transcripts. The library came from an HTBI-primed first-round RT-PCR and a second-round multiplex PCR. MiXCR was run by TCRdb on the multiplex PCR reads, yielding one entry per CDR3 protein. The table includes 400,000 or so distinct CDR3 sequences, just over 15% detected once. Clinical symptoms, serum thyroxine, TRAb, thyroid ultrasound and orbital computed tomography determined diagnosis. Germline loops: CDR1 DFQATT, CDR2 SNEGSKA (reference sequence). V was cut by 4 bases and J by 3 bases, with 13 bases left in between. The CDR3 is 13 amino acids. The gene calls are TRBV20-1 and TRBJ2-7; maybe TRBD1 (5 bases). The sequence was collected from a woman under 30 with stable Graves' hyperthyroidism. Sequenced material: peripheral blood. CDR3 region: CSANQGSYYEQYF. The CDR3 DNA follows: TGCAGTGCTAACCAGGGCAGTTACTACGAGCAGTACTTC.